A single sample gave rise to the 2 T cell receptor beta chains below, sequenced in a study of cytomegalovirus exposure and HLA in healthy donors. The PCR ran on 60 Vbeta and 13 Jbeta primers. The repertoire was sequenced with immunoSEQ multiplex PCR; TCRdb's copy has only in-frame clones and lacks some. The data show roughly 130,000 clones, around 66% seen once. What was sequenced was PBMCs. The receptors originated from a woman aged 55-70 years in good health and CMV-seronegative.

The V call is TRBV15, the J call TRBJ2-5; maybe TRBD1 (6 bases). The CDR3 has 18 amino acids. Germline V CDR1 and CDR2: LNHNV, YYDKDF (reference sequence). The germline V and J ends were trimmed by 0 bases and 0 bases, with 17 bases remaining between them. The CDR3 here is CATSRDRASHRDQETQYF. CDR3 DNA sequence: TGTGCCACCAGCAGAGATCGGGCCAGTCACAGGGACCAAGAGACCCAGTACTTC.

The count of this clone is one. CDR3: CAISSTENEQFF. CDR3 in DNA: TGTGCCATCAGCTCGACTGAAAATGAGCAGTTCTTC. The V gene is TRBV10-3, the J gene TRBJ2-1, with D hard to call. Trimming pared 6 bases from V and 7 bases from J, leaving 10 bases between. Germline V lookup: CDR1 ENHRY, CDR2 SYGVKD. This CDR3 comprises 12 residues.